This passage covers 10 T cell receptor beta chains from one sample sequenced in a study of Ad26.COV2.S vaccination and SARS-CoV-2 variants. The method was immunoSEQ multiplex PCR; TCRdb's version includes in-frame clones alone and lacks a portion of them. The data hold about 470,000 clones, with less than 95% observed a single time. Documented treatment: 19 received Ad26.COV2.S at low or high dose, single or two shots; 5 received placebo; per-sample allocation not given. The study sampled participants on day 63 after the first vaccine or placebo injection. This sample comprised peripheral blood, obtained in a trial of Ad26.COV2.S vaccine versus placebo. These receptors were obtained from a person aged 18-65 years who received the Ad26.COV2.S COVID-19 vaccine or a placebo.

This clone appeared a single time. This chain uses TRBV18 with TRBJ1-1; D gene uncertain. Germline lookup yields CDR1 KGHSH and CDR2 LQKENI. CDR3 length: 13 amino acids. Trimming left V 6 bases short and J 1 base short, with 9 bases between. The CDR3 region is CASSWTPNTEAFF. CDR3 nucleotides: TGTGCCAGCTCCTGGACCCCGAACACTGAAGCTTTCTTT.

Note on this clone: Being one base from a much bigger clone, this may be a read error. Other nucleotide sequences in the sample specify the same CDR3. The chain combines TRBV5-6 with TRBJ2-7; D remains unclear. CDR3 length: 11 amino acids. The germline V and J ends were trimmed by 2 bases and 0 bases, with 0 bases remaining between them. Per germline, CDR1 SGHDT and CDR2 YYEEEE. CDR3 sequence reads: CASSFSYEQYF. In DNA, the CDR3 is TGTGCCAGCAGCTTCTCCTACGAGCAGTACTTC.

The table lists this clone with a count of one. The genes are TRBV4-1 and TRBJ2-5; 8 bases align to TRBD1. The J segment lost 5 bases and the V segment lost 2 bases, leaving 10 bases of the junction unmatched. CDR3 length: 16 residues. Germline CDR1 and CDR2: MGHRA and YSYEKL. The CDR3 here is CASSQKTGGVGETQYF. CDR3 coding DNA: TGCGCCAGCAGCCAAAAAACAGGGGGAGTCGGGGAGACCCAGTACTTC.

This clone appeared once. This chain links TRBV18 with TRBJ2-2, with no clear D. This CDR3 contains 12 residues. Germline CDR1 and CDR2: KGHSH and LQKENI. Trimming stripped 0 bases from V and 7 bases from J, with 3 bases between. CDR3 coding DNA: TGTGCCAGCTCACCACCGGACGGGGAGCTGTTTTTT. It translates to CASSPPDGELFF.

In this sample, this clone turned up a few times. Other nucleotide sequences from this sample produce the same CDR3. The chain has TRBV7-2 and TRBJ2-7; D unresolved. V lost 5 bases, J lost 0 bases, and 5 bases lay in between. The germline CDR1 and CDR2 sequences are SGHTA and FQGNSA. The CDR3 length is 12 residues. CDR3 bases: TGTGCCAGCAGCCCTCCCTCCTACGAGCAGTACTTC. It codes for CASSPPSYEQYF.

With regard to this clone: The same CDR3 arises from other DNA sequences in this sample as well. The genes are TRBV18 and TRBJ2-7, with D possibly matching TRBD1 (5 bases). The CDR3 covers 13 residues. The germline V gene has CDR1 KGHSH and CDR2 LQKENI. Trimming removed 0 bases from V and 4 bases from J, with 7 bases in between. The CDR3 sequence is CASSPPQGYEQYF. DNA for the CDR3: TGTGCCAGCTCACCACCTCAGGGATACGAGCAGTACTTC.

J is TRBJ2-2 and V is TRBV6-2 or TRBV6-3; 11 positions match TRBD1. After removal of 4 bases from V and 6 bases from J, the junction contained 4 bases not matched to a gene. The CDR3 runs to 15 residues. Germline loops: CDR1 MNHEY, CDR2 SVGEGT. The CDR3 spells CASSSEGQGAGELFF. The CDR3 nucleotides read TGTGCCAGCAGTTCCGAGGGACAGGGGGCCGGGGAGCTGTTTTTT.

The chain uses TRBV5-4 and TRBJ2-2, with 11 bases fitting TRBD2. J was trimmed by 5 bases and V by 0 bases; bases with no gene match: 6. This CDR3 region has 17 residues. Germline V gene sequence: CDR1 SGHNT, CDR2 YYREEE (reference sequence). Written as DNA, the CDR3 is TGTGCCAGCAGCTTGGGACTAGCGGGATTGGGAACCGGGGAGCTGTTTTTT. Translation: CASSLGLAGLGTGELFF.

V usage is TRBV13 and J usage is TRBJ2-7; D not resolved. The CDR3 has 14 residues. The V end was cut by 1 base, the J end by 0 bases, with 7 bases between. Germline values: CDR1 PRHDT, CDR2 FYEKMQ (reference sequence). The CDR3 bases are TGTGCCAGCAGCTTAGACCTCACCTCCTACGAGCAGTACTTC. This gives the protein CASSLDLTSYEQYF. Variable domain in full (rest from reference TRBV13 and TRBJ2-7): AAGVIQSPRHLIKEKRETATLKCYPIPRHDTVYWYQQGPGQDPQFLISFYEKMQSDKGSIPDRFSAQQFSDYHSELNMSSLELGDSALYFCASSLDLTSYEQYFGPGTRLTVT.

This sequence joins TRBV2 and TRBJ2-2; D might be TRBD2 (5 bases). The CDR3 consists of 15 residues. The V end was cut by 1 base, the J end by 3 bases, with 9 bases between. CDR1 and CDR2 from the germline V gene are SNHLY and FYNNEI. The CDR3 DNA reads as TGTGCCAGCAGTGAAGTTAGGACTTACACCGGGGAGCTGTTTTTT. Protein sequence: CASSEVRTYTGELFF. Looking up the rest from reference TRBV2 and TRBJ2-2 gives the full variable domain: EPEVTQTPSHQVTQMGQEVILRCVPISNHLYFYWYRQILGQKVEFLVSFYNNEISEKSEIFDDQFSVERPDGSNFTLKIRSTKLEDSAMYFCASSEVRTYTGELFFGEGSRLTVL.